Following are 17 T cell receptor beta chains from one sample sequenced in a study of shared clonotypes between healthy human individuals. The repertoire was sequenced with immunoSEQ multiplex PCR; TCRdb's copy has only in-frame clones and lacks some. The data hold approximately 500,000 clones, with about four fifths observed a single time. The sequenced material came from PBMCs. All receptors come from a woman aged 40 to 49 in good health. Some clones in this sample may be carry-over from other donors' samples.

This chain uses TRBV19 with TRBJ1-5; TRBD1 aligns across 11 bases. CDR3 size: 15 residues. V lost 1 base to trimming and J lost 9 bases; unmatched junction nucleotides: 5. Germline CDR1 is LNHDA and CDR2 is SQIVND (reference sequence). This chain's CDR3 is CASSIVRDRGSPQHF. As DNA, the CDR3 is TGTGCCAGTAGTATAGTCCGGGACAGGGGGTCGCCCCAGCATTTT.

This chain connects TRBV10-1 to TRBJ2-5, with unresolved D. The germline V and J ends were trimmed by 10 bases and 14 bases, with 29 bases remaining between them. The CDR3 loop spans 14 amino acids. Per germline, CDR1 WNHNN and CDR2 SYGVQD (reference sequence). DNA of the CDR3: TGCGCCACCCCTAAAGGGCCTTACCGGGCCAAAGTCTACTTC. This translates into CATPKGPYRAKVYF.

This clone occurred many times. The V call is TRBV6-5, the J call TRBJ2-7; 13 bases are shared with TRBD2. Germline assignment: CDR1 MNHEY and CDR2 SVGAGI. V lost 2 bases, J lost 9 bases, and 10 bases stayed unmatched. The CDR3 loop spans 16 amino acids. The CDR3 nucleotides read TGTGCCAGCAGTTACGGACTAGCGGGAGAGGTAAAGGTGCAGTACTTC. Amino acids: CASSYGLAGEVKVQYF.

The V and J genes are TRBV5-4 and TRBJ2-1; D ambiguous. The CDR3 consists of 15 residues. V lost 4 bases, J lost 2 bases, and 13 bases lay in between. Germline V CDR1 and CDR2: SGHNT, YYREEE (reference sequence). The CDR3 DNA reads TGTGCCAGCAGCCCGAGGAAGGTCCCCTACAATGAGCAGTTCTTC. This sequence encodes CASSPRKVPYNEQFF. The full variable domain, rest sourced from reference TRBV5-4 and TRBJ2-1, is ETGVTQSPTHLIKTRGQQVTLRCSSQSGHNTVSWYQQALGQGPQFIFQYYREEENGRGNFPPRFSGLQFPNYSSELNVNALELDDSALYLCASSPRKVPYNEQFFGPGTRLTVL.

The genes are TRBV29-1 and TRBJ2-7; no reliable D call. The CDR3 is 14 amino acids. Germline-derived CDR1 and CDR2 are SQVTM and ANQGSEA. Trimming removed 2 bases from V and 6 bases from J, with 17 bases in between. CDR3 in amino acids: CSVEFARDFREQYF. The DNA of the CDR3 is TGCAGCGTTGAATTCGCTAGGGATTTCCGCGAGCAGTACTTC.

This clone appeared a few times. V usage is TRBV28 and J usage is TRBJ1-4, with TRBD1 identical over 8 bases. The ends lost 6 bases at V and 8 bases at J; junction bases unmatched: 8. The CDR3 loop spans 14 amino acids. CDR1 and CDR2 from the germline V gene are MDHEN and SYDVKM. The CDR3 bases are TGTGCCAGCAGAGCGCAGGGGGCCGGAGAAAAACTGTTTTTT. Translation gives CASRAQGAGEKLFF.

CDR3 coding DNA: TGTGCCAGCAGTGGACCTCTTAGATACTCTGGAAACACCATATATTTT. Its translation is CASSGPLRYSGNTIYF. The gene calls are TRBV6-1 and TRBJ1-3, with D uncertain. Germline V gives CDR1 MNHNS, CDR2 SASEGT. The V and J ends lost 4 bases and 0 bases respectively, with 13 bases between them. The CDR3 extends over 16 amino acids.

This clone was observed a handful of times. V gene TRBV9 combines with J gene TRBJ2-7, with D possibly matching TRBD1 (6 bases). V lost 4 bases and J lost 1, with 18 bases in between. CDR1 SGDLS and CDR2 YYNGEE come from the germline V gene. The CDR3 contains 16 residues. CDR3: CASSPEPGHFSYEQYF. The CDR3 DNA reads as TGTGCCAGCAGCCCAGAGCCGGGACATTTTTCCTACGAGCAGTACTTC.

This chain joins TRBV18 and TRBJ2-6, with D unclear. V was cut by 3 bases and J by 2 bases, with 5 bases left in between. The CDR3 length is 14 residues. Looked up from germline, CDR1 is KGHSH and CDR2 is LQKENI. CDR3 sequence (DNA): TGTGCCAGCTCACCTTCTACTGGGGCCAACGTCCTGACTTTC. Protein: CASSPSTGANVLTF. Full variable domain (outside the CDR3, taken from reference TRBV18 and TRBJ2-6): NAGVMQNPRHLVRRRGQEARLRCSPMKGHSHVYWYRQLPEEGLKFMVYLQKENIIDESGMPKERFSAEFPKEGPSILRIQQVVRGDSAAYFCASSPSTGANVLTFGAGSRLTVL.

This chain uses TRBV10-3 with TRBJ1-1; no clear D gene. The CDR3 runs to 14 residues. CDR1 is ENHRY, CDR2 SYGVKD, per germline. Trimming left V 2 bases short and J 3 bases short, with 10 bases between. CDR3 loop: CAISEGGSYTEAFF. CDR3 in DNA: TGTGCCATCAGTGAGGGTGGGTCGTACACTGAAGCTTTCTTT.

The chain combines TRBV28 with TRBJ2-3; D is ambiguous. The germline V and J ends were trimmed by 3 bases and 3 bases, with 10 bases remaining between them. The CDR3 is 14 residues long. CDR1 MDHEN and CDR2 SYDVKM come from the germline V gene. CDR3 coding DNA: TGTGCCAGCAGTTTCGGTCTGGGAACAGATACGCAGTATTTT. This translates into CASSFGLGTDTQYF.

This chain joins TRBV7-9 and TRBJ2-5, with D tentatively TRBD2 (6 bases). This CDR3 spans 13 amino acids. Germline V CDR1 and CDR2: SEHNR, FQNEAQ (reference sequence). With 1 base removed from V and 4 bases from J, the gap between germline ends came to 7 bases. This chain's CDR3 is CASSLGDLETQYF. The CDR3 DNA sequence: TGTGCCAGCAGCTTAGGGGACTTAGAGACCCAGTACTTC.

V and J are TRBV10-2 and TRBJ1-1, with D unresolved. CDR1 WSHSY and CDR2 SAAADI come from the germline V gene. V was trimmed by 0 bases and J by 1 base, leaving 6 bases between them. CDR3 size: 14 residues. This chain's CDR3 is CASSESIQNTEAFF. Written as DNA, the CDR3 is TGCGCCAGCAGTGAGTCGATTCAGAACACTGAAGCTTTCTTT.

The gene calls are TRBV18 and TRBJ1-4; no clear D. The germline V and J ends were trimmed by 3 bases and 0 bases, with 11 bases remaining between them. This CDR3 spans 16 amino acids. Per germline, CDR1 KGHSH and CDR2 LQKENI. CDR3 residues: CASSPWTAATNEKLFF. CDR3 bases: TGTGCCAGCTCACCCTGGACTGCTGCAACTAATGAAAAACTGTTTTTT.

CDR3 in DNA: TGTGCCAGCAGCTTATCGGGACTCACCTACAATGAGCAGTTCTTC. Translation gives CASSLSGLTYNEQFF. The chain employs TRBV7-3 and TRBJ2-1; perhaps TRBD2 as D (6 bases). The V gene lost 2 bases and the J gene lost 2 bases, with 10 bases spanning the gap. This CDR3 contains 15 residues. Per germline, CDR1 SGHTA and CDR2 FQGTGA.

The chain couples TRBV7-6 to TRBJ1-1; D is perhaps TRBD1 (6 bases). V shed 2 bases and J shed 7 bases, with 20 bases lying between them. Germline V gene data show CDR1 as SGHVS and CDR2 as FNYEAQ. The CDR3 is 16 amino acids. CDR3 protein: CASSLYDTGSGGEAFF. The CDR3 DNA is TGTGCCAGCAGCTTATATGATACAGGGTCTGGCGGTGAAGCTTTCTTT.

The chain joins TRBV15 to TRBJ2-2; D uncertain. CDR1 is LNHNV, CDR2 YYDKDF, per germline (reference sequence). CDR3 length: 13 amino acids. The V end lost 4 bases, the J end lost 6 bases, and 9 bases lay between the germline ends. For the CDR3, the DNA is TGTGCCACCAGCACCCACTCTTCCGGGGAGCTGTTTTTT. Encoded protein: CATSTHSSGELFF.